This entry features one T cell receptor beta chain sequence. Its antigen is still unknown. The assay, immunoSEQ v3.0, was run at survey level. TCRdb's copy holds only in-frame clones and misses some; the assay was immunoSEQ multiplex PCR. The sample holds tens of thousands of clones, 70% to 90% seen once. The germline CDR1 and CDR2 sequences are SGHVS and FNYEAQ. The CDR3 totals 14 residues. Trimming cost V 7 bases and J 2 bases, with 11 bases left between them. The entry originates in a study of long-term antiretroviral therapy in people with HIV. Looking at the study overall: Some samples came about a decade before the 2015 immediate-ART recommendation, and these were the earliest.

Whole-study results and caveats: Blood in the study was drawn between the mid-2000s and the late 2010s, possibly under older ART regimens, which may be less effective than current ones.

The origin of this receptor is a man between 18 and 29 years old with HIV. Sequences were derived from unsorted PBMCs, sampled 1.1 years after starting antiretroviral therapy. V gene TRBV7-6 combines with J gene TRBJ2-2; weak D call: TRBD2 (5 bases). CDR3 DNA sequence: TGTGCCAGCATCCCCGGGGTCAACACCGGGGAGCTGTTTTTT. Translation gives CASIPGVNTGELFF.